What follows is one T cell receptor beta chain and its context. Its recognized antigen is unknown. Within one base of it there is no much larger clone, and no base qualities were kept. This sample stems from a study of blood T cell repertoires in COVID-19 (dated by TCRdb to the early 2020s). For context, the study as a whole: The collaborator samples originated in the United States, Italy and Spain and spanned the acute and convalescent phases of COVID-19. The material from the prospective study consisted of cDNA or gDNA derived from T cells, B-cell-depleted T cells, or PBMCs. Subjects who had been exposed to COVID-19, were actively infected with it, or had recovered from it provided the deeply sampled blood TCRbeta repertoires that made up the dataset. The repertoires were released in a freely available public database meant as a resource for research on the immune response to SARS-CoV-2. Samples were obtained from the ongoing ImmuneRACE study (first 160 participants) and from about 1,300 subjects provided by 6 global collaborators. The sample metadata nearly always contained a de-identified subject ID, COVID-19 status, age in years and sex. Where HLA class I and class II types were available, the types were taken from metadata supplied by the sample provider, not from assay-based typing. Study-wide conclusions, independent of this receptor: The quantity of clinical and demographic metadata differed by source and by participant and was supplied without curation.

TCRbeta CDR3 regions were amplified from genomic DNA using the immunoSEQ Assay, a bias-controlled multiplex PCR. Under the source paper's analysis protocol: The number of nucleated cells in each sample was estimated by amplification of reference gene primers within the assay. To quantify the absolute abundance of each unique TCRbeta CDR3 rearrangement, sequence reads were collapsed and filtered. Productive Simpson clonality was computed per sample as the square root of Simpson's diversity index over productive rearrangements. What TCRdb holds here is the immuneACCESS table cut down to in-frame rearrangements. Part of the clones is not present; checked against another copy, under half of the missing clones reflect an unresolved V gene, and the others are unexplained. The V and J calls and clone size are taken from that table; D and trimming were inferred from the DNA. For this sample there are 25,000 to 30,000 clones; about 83% appear just once. The ten biggest clones cover around 24% of the sample.

The CDR3 covers 14 residues, taking in both the cysteine and the phenylalanine. Solely the CDR3 DNA is kept, with 42 bases framed from the first base. The germline V gene (reference sequence) supplies CDR1 LNHDA and CDR2 SQIVND. V loses 0 bases, J loses 1 base, and the germline ends lie 6 bases apart. Each collaborating institution followed its own protocols to collect whole blood in K2EDTA tubes. For TCRbeta analysis, collaborator samples were shipped as frozen whole blood, as isolated PBMCs, or as DNA extracted from either sample type. The chain was built from TRBV19 and TRBJ1-1, with the D gene not confidently named. Sequencing used peripheral blood. The receptor's source is a human donor in a cohort sampled during active COVID-19. DNA sequence: TGTGCCAGTAGTATAGAGGGGAGGAACACTGAAGCTTTCTTT. Translated, it gives CASSIEGRNTEAFF. Reference TRBV19 and TRBJ1-1 proteins supply the regions before and after the CDR3; the full variable domain is: DGGITQSPKYLFRKEGQNVTLSCEQNLNHDAMYWYRQDPGQGLRLIYYSQIVNDFQKGDIAEGYSVSREKKESFPLTVTSAQKNPTAFYLCASSIEGRNTEAFFGQGTRLTVV.